This section outlines one T cell receptor beta chain sequence together with its context. Its antigen is unidentified. This sample was taken from a study of monozygotic twins with inflammatory bowel disease. Study results and caveats: Versus healthy twins, IBD patients showed fewer clonotypes shared with others, especially with disease activity.

UMIs bearing a 6-nucleotide sample barcode were added through template switching. No DNA is given; TCRdb re-called the 5' RACE reads and lists each CDR3 protein once. This repertoire comprises approximately 400,000 distinct CDR3 sequences; its ten largest clones make up approximately 2.3%. The CDR3 length is 13 residues. Germline V gives CDR1 SGHRS, CDR2 YFSETQ. V and J are TRBV5-1 and TRBJ1-1. Sequenced material: blood. The clonotype was recovered from a human donor with ulcerative colitis or Crohn's disease, or a healthy co-twin of an affected twin (not recorded which). The CDR3: CASSASGASPAFF. The whole variable domain, remainder taken from reference TRBV5-1 and TRBJ1-1, is KAGVTQTPRYLIKTRGQQVTLSCSPISGHRSVSWYQQTPGQGLQFLFEYFSETQRNKGNFPGRFSGRQFSNSRSEMNVSTLELGDSALYLCASSASGASPAFFGQGTRLTVV.